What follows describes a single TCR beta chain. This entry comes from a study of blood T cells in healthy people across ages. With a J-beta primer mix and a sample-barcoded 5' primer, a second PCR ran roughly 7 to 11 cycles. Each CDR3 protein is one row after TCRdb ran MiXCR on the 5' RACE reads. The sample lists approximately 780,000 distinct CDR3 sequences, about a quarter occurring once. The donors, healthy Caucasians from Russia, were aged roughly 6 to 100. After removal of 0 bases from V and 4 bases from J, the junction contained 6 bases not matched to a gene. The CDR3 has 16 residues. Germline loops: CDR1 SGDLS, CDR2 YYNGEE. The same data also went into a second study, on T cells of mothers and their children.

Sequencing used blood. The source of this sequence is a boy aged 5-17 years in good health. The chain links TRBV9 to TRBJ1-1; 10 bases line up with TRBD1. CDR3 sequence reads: CASSVGTGGFITEAFF. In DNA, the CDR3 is TGTGCCAGCAGCGTAGGGACAGGGGGATTTATCACTGAAGCTTTCTTT.